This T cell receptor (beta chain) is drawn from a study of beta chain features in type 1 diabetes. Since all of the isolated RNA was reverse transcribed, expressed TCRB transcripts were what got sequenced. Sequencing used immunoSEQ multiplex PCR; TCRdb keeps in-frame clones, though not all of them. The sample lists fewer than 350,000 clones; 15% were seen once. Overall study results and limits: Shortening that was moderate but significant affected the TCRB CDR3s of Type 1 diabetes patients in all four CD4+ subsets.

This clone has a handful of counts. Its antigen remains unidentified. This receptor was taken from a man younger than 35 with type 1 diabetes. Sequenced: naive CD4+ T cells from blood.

The CDR3, as DNA: TGTGCCAGCAGCCAGAGCGGGGGGCCCACAGATACGCAGTATTTT. It encodes CASSQSGGPTDTQYF. The rearrangement joins TRBV9 to TRBJ2-3, with 9 bases that match TRBD2. Trimming cost V 4 bases and J 2 bases; bases outside gene matches: 5. CDR3 length: 15 amino acids. Germline lookup yields CDR1 SGDLS and CDR2 YYNGEE.